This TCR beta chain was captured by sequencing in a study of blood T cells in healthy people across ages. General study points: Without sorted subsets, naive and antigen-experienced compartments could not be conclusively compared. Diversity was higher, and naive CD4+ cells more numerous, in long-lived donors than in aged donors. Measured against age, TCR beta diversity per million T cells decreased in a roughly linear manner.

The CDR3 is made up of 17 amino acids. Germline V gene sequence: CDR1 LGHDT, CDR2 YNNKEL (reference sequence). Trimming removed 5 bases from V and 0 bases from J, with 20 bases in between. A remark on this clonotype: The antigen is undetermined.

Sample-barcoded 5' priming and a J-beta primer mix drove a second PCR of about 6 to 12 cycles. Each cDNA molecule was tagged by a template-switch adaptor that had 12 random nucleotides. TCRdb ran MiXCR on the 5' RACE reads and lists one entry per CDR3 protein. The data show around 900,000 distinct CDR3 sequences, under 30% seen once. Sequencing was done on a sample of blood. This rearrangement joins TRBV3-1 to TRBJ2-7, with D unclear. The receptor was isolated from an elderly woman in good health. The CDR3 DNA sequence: TGTGCCAGCAGCTACCATTTGGGCTCAGCTAGCTCCTACGAGCAGTACTTC. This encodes CASSYHLGSASSYEQYF.